The rows below give T cell receptor beta chains drawn from one sample of a study of low-dose radiotherapy and immunotherapy resistance in tumors. Each CDR3 protein is one row after TCRdb ran MiXCR on the reads. The table has approximately 90,000 distinct CDR3 sequences, 9.4% seen once. The sequencing used PBMCs, collected before treatment. Receptors were obtained from a male donor with prostate cancer. The CDR3 runs from the conserved cysteine through the conserved F or W. The order of the fields is D gene, clone size, J gene, CDR3 length, V gene, CDR3 protein, CDR3 DNA. The D gene is left open where the match is weak. The listing skips clone size in some rows; elsewhere it reads once, few, many or a size class.

- many TRBJ2-7 15 TRBV7-2 CASSPLAGHSYEQYF TGTGCCAGCAGCCCGCTTGCGGGACATTCCTACGAGCAGTACTTC
- many TRBJ2-2 13 TRBV29-1 CSIGRSNTGELFF TGCAGCATCGGGCGTTCGAACACCGGGGAGCTGTTTTTT
- many TRBJ1-6 16 TRBV28 CASSPSAASYNSPLHF TGTGCCAGCAGTCCCTCGGCCGCGAGCTATAATTCACCCCTCCACTTT
- - TRBJ2-2 11 TRBV13 CASFVTGELFF TGTGCCAGCTTTGTCACCGGGGAGCTGTTTTTT
TRBD2 many TRBJ2-5 15 TRBV3-1 CASSQGTSGQETQYF TGTGCCAGCAGCCAGGGGACTAGCGGCCAAGAGACCCAGTACTTC
TRBD1 many TRBJ2-7 14 TRBV5-1 CASSWGQGNYEQYF TGCGCCAGCAGCTGGGGACAGGGTAACTACGAGCAGTACTTC
- many TRBJ2-1 13 TRBV6-5 CASADPPYNEQFF TGTGCCAGCGCAGACCCCCCATACAATGAGCAGTTCTTC
- many TRBJ1-5 12 TRBV28 CASKDSNQPQHF TGTGCCAGCAAGGATAGCAATCAGCCCCAGCATTTT
- many TRBJ2-4 14 TRBV11-2 CASSRESVKNIQYF TGTGCCAGCAGCCGGGAGAGCGTCAAAAACATTCAGTACTTC
TRBD2 many TRBJ2-1 16 TRBV6-2/TRBV6-3 CASDGSREGPSNEQFF TGTGCCAGCGATGGTAGTCGGGAGGGCCCTTCCAATGAGCAGTTCTTC
- many TRBJ2-6 16 TRBV6-5 CASSYRPGAGANVLTF TGTGCCAGCAGTTACAGGCCAGGGGCTGGGGCCAACGTCCTGACTTTC
- many TRBJ2-1 16 TRBV4-2 CASSQDTGGMNNEQFF TGTGCCAGCAGCCAAGATACCGGCGGGATGAACAATGAGCAGTTCTTC
TRBD1 many TRBJ2-1 16 TRBV6-6 CASSFPGTGANGEQFF TGTGCCAGCAGTTTCCCCGGGACAGGGGCTAATGGTGAGCAGTTCTTC
TRBD2 many TRBJ2-5 18 TRBV15 CATSRGGLAGKVVETQYF TGTGCCACCAGCAGAGGAGGACTAGCGGGGAAAGTGGTGGAGACCCAGTACTTC
- many TRBJ1-2 13 TRBV7-2 CASSPAGNYGYTF TGTGCCAGCAGCCCGGCTGGGAACTATGGCTACACCTTC
TRBD2 many TRBJ2-2 16 TRBV19 CASTLGSGRTTGELFF TGTGCCAGTACCCTTGGTAGCGGGAGGACCACCGGGGAGCTGTTTTTT
- - TRBJ2-3 12 TRBV5-4 CASSLFPDTQYF TGTGCCAGCAGCTTGTTTCCCGATACGCAGTATTTT
- many TRBJ2-7 11 TRBV29-1 CSVAASYEQYF TGCAGCGTTGCGGCCAGCTACGAGCAGTACTTC
- many TRBJ2-5 13 TRBV19 CASTRADQETQYF TGTGCCAGTACCCGAGCGGACCAAGAGACCCAGTACTTC
- many TRBJ2-2 14 TRBV9 CASSVGGVGGELFF TGTGCCAGCAGCGTAGGAGGGGTTGGCGGGGAGCTGTTTTTT
TRBD2 many TRBJ2-3 16 TRBV6-5 CASRTQSGRATDTQYF TGTGCCAGCAGGACCCAGTCGGGGAGGGCGACAGATACGCAGTATTTT
- many TRBJ1-6 13 TRBV28 CASSLSGGSPLHF TGTGCCAGCAGTTTATCCGGCGGTTCACCCCTCCACTTT
- - TRBJ1-5 15 TRBV28 CASSTTGPGGQPQHF TGTGCCAGCAGTACCACAGGGCCGGGAGGTCAGCCCCAGCATTTT
- many TRBJ1-5 15 TRBV12-3/TRBV12-4 CASSLGGGSNQPQHF TGTGCCAGCAGTTTAGGGGGGGGGAGCAATCAGCCCCAGCATTTT
- - TRBJ2-1 13 TRBV6-2/TRBV6-3 CASRLGANNEQFF TGTGCCAGCAGACTGGGAGCGAACAATGAGCAGTTCTTC
- - TRBJ2-5 15 TRBV10-3 CAISESEFGQETQYF TGTGCCATCAGTGAGTCGGAGTTTGGTCAAGAGACCCAGTACTTC
- - TRBJ2-1 15 TRBV5-1 CASSLATGLHNEQFF TGCGCCAGCAGCTTGGCCACCGGACTGCACAATGAGCAGTTCTTC
- - TRBJ2-1 16 TRBV5-1 CASSVPGSAFKDEQFF TGCGCCAGCAGCGTCCCGGGTTCGGCATTTAAGGATGAGCAGTTCTTC
TRBD1 many TRBJ1-1 16 TRBV4-1 CASSQIPGQGGTEAFF TGCGCCAGCAGCCAAATACCGGGACAGGGAGGTACTGAAGCTTTCTTT
- many TRBJ2-1 17 TRBV4-1 CASSQGRATSSYNEQFF TGCGCCAGCAGCCAAGGGCGAGCCACTAGCTCCTACAATGAGCAGTTCTTC
TRBD1 many TRBJ2-7 14 TRBV28 CATRFADRVYEQYF TGTGCCACCAGGTTTGCGGACAGGGTCTACGAGCAGTACTTC
- many TRBJ2-7 13 TRBV28 CAGKTGWGYEQYF TGTGCCGGCAAGACGGGGTGGGGTTACGAGCAGTACTTC
TRBD1 - TRBJ1-1 12 TRBV25-1 CASTQGGTEAFF TGTGCCAGCACCCAGGGGGGGACTGAAGCTTTCTTT
- many TRBJ2-6 18 TRBV18 CASQLSGQSLSGANVLTF TGTGCCAGCCAACTCTCTGGTCAGTCGCTCTCTGGGGCCAACGTCCTGACTTTC
- many TRBJ2-1 15 TRBV7-9 CASSLFSTGGNEQFF TGTGCCAGCAGCTTATTCAGTACTGGGGGAAATGAGCAGTTCTTC
TRBD2 many TRBJ2-1 13 TRBV5-6 CASSSGTRDEQFF TGTGCCAGCAGCTCCGGGACTAGGGATGAGCAGTTCTTC
- many TRBJ2-4 16 TRBV11-2 CASSLEYGLAKNIQYF TGTGCCAGCAGCTTAGAGTACGGGTTAGCCAAAAACATTCAGTACTTC
TRBD1 few TRBJ2-3 15 TRBV27 CASSVYRGLGDTQYF TGTGCCAGCAGCGTTTACAGGGGGCTGGGGGATACGCAGTATTTT
TRBD2 many TRBJ2-1 14 TRBV10-3 CAISRVAGGNEQFF TGTGCCATCAGTAGGGTAGCGGGAGGCAATGAGCAGTTCTTC
TRBD2 many TRBJ2-1 13 TRBV10-3 CATLAGGPDEQFF TGTGCCACCCTAGCGGGAGGGCCTGATGAGCAGTTCTTC